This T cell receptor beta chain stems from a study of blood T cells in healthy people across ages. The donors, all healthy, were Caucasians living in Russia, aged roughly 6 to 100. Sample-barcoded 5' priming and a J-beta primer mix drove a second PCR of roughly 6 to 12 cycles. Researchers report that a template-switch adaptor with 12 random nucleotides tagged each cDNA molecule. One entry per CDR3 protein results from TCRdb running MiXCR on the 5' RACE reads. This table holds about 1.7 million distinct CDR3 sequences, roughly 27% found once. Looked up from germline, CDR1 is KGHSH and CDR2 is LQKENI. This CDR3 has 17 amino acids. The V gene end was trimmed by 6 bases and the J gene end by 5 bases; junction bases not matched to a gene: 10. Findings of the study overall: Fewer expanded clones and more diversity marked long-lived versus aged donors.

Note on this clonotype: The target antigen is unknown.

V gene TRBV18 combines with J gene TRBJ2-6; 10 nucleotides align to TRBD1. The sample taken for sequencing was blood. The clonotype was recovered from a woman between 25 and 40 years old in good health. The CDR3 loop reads CASSYAGTGVRANVLTF. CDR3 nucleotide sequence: TGTGCCAGCTCGTATGCCGGGACAGGGGTCAGGGCCAACGTCCTGACTTTC.